One and the same sample provided the 21 T cell receptor beta chains below, sequenced in a study of blood T cell repertoires in COVID-19. Assay: immunoSEQ multiplex PCR; the TCRdb copy retains only in-frame clones and omits some. The table records around 180,000 clones, 84% of them present only once. Input material: peripheral blood. The receptors originated from a human donor in a cohort sampled during active COVID-19.

The V gene is TRBV24-1, the J gene TRBJ2-2; D might be TRBD2 (6 bases). There are 16 residues in the CDR3. Looked up from germline, CDR1 is KGHDR and CDR2 is SFDVKD. V was pared by 0 bases and J by 2 bases, with 9 bases between. The CDR3 loop reads CATSDLFGGNTGELFF. DNA of the CDR3: TGTGCCACCAGTGATTTGTTCGGGGGAAACACCGGGGAGCTGTTTTTT.

The V call is TRBV9, the J call TRBJ1-2; tentative D call: TRBD1 (6 bases). V was shortened by 5 bases and J by 3 bases, with 23 bases between the two germline ends. The V gene's germline CDR1 is SGDLS and CDR2 YYNGEE. The CDR3 has 17 residues. CDR3 sequence (DNA): TGTGCCAGCAGTTTTTCAAGGGGCCAGGGGCTGGACTATGGCTACACCTTC. It codes for CASSFSRGQGLDYGYTF. The full variable domain, rest sourced from reference TRBV9 and TRBJ1-2, is DSGVTQTPKHLITATGQRVTLRCSPRSGDLSVYWYQQSLDQGLQFLIQYYNGEERAKGNILERFSAQQFPDLHSELNLSSLELGDSALYFCASSFSRGQGLDYGYTFGSGTRLTVV.

The sample holds one count of this clone. The rearrangement joins TRBV6-5 to TRBJ1-2, with 7 bases matching TRBD1. The CDR3 consists of 14 residues. Per the germline V gene, CDR1 is MNHEY and CDR2 is SVGAGI. V lost 4 bases and J lost 7; bases outside the gene matches: 9. CDR3 protein: CASSWDDRAVGYTF. Written as DNA, the CDR3 is TGTGCCAGCAGTTGGGACGACAGGGCGGTTGGCTACACCTTC.

The chain is built from TRBV30 and TRBJ1-5; TRBD1 agrees at 7 bases. Germline trimming cut 2 bases from V and 2 bases from J; bases unmatched to any gene: 9. This CDR3 is 16 amino acids long. CDR1 and CDR2 from the germline V gene are GTSNPN and SVGIG (reference sequence). The CDR3 DNA reads TGTGCCTGGAGTTTCCGAGGGGGCGCGGGCAATCAGCCCCAGCATTTT. This codes for CAWSFRGGAGNQPQHF.

This clone was picked up one time. This chain connects TRBV11-1 to TRBJ2-7, with TRBD1 as a possible D gene (5 bases). The CDR3 extends over 13 amino acids. The germline V gene encodes CDR1 SGHAT and CDR2 FQDESV (reference sequence). The ends were cut back, 4 bases at V and 6 bases at J, with 13 bases in the middle. The CDR3 nucleotides read TGTGCCAGCAGCTACACCACAGGAGTCGAGCAGTACTTC. As protein: CASSYTTGVEQYF.

The rearrangement uses TRBV6-5 and TRBJ2-5; TRBD2 agrees at 13 bases. The CDR3 has 15 amino acids. With 7 bases clipped from V and 1 base from J, the junction kept 3 bases outside the gene matches. The germline gives CDR1 MNHEY, CDR2 SVGAGI. The CDR3 nucleotides are TGTGCCAGCATTCGACTAGCGGGGGGCCAAGAGACCCAGTACTTC. It codes for CASIRLAGGQETQYF.

The V and J genes are TRBV5-3 and TRBJ2-5; 9 nucleotides match TRBD1. TRBV5-3 is treated as an ORF (open reading frame) with a function not yet certain. V trimming: 5 bases; J trimming: 1 base; junction bases outside the gene matches: 6. This CDR3 is 15 amino acids long. Here the CDR3 DNA reads TGTGCCAGAAGTTGGGACAGGGCCGTCCAAGAGACCCAGTACTTC. It specifies CARSWDRAVQETQYF.

The CDR3 loop reads CASLPRRTVNTEAFF. The CDR3 nucleotides are TGTGCCAGTCTACCCAGGAGGACAGTGAACACTGAAGCTTTCTTT. This rearrangement joins TRBV19 to TRBJ1-1; D is perhaps TRBD1 (6 bases). Germline loops: CDR1 LNHDA, CDR2 SQIVND (reference sequence). The CDR3 contains 15 residues. The V and J ends lost 8 bases and 0 bases respectively, with 16 bases between them.

CDR3 region: CAIRRSDSGNTEAFF. The DNA of the CDR3 is TGTGCCATCAGGCGGTCGGACAGCGGGAACACTGAAGCTTTCTTT. This chain connects TRBV10-3 to TRBJ1-1, with D maybe TRBD1 (6 bases). The V end was cut by 6 bases, the J end by 1 base, with 15 bases between. This CDR3 spans 15 amino acids. Germline V gives CDR1 ENHRY, CDR2 SYGVKD.

V usage is TRBV19 and J usage is TRBJ1-5; perhaps TRBD1 as D (5 bases). Germline V gene lookup returns CDR1 LNHDA and CDR2 SQIVND (reference sequence). The CDR3 has 15 residues. V lost 1 base and J lost 9, with 16 bases in between. For the CDR3, the DNA is TGTGCCAGTAGTATAGGACAGCTAGGCCAATGGCCCCAGCATTTT. Translating gives CASSIGQLGQWPQHF. The whole variable domain, filled in from reference TRBV19 and TRBJ1-5, reads DGGITQSPKYLFRKEGQNVTLSCEQNLNHDAMYWYRQDPGQGLRLIYYSQIVNDFQKGDIAEGYSVSREKKESFPLTVTSAQKNPTAFYLCASSIGQLGQWPQHFGDGTRLSIL.

The chain links TRBV4-1 to TRBJ1-1; the match to TRBD1 covers 11 bases. V was pared by 4 bases and J by 3 bases, with 4 bases of the junction left unmatched. The CDR3 has 15 amino acids. CDR1 is MGHRA and CDR2 is YSYEKL in the germline V gene. CDR3 DNA sequence: TGCGCCAGCAGCCGGGACAGGGGGTATGACACTGAAGCTTTCTTT. Its translation: CASSRDRGYDTEAFF.

The V and J genes are TRBV30 and TRBJ2-7; 9 positions match TRBD2. The CDR3 spans 14 residues. V shed 3 bases and J 7 bases; nucleotides not matched to a gene: 10. Germline V gives CDR1 GTSNPN, CDR2 SVGIG (reference sequence). CDR3 protein: CAWRESPAGGEQYF. CDR3 in DNA: TGTGCCTGGAGGGAATCTCCAGCGGGGGGAGAGCAGTACTTC.

The chain carries TRBV29-1 and TRBJ2-7; no clear D. Trimming left V 6 bases short and J 0 bases short, with 18 bases between. The CDR3 length is 15 residues. Germline assignment: CDR1 SQVTM and CDR2 ANQGSEA. In DNA, the CDR3 is TGCAGCGTGCCCCGGAGTGACCGGATCTCCTACGAGCAGTACTTC. Its translation is CSVPRSDRISYEQYF.

The V gene is TRBV6-2 or TRBV6-3, the J gene TRBJ1-3; TRBD1 is a possible D gene (5 bases). The germline CDR1 and CDR2 sequences are MNHEY and SVGEGT. CDR3 size: 15 residues. V was pared by 5 bases and J by 2 bases, with 13 bases between. This CDR3 is CASSLTRGAGNTIYF. CDR3 DNA sequence: TGTGCCAGCAGTCTGACTAGGGGCGCTGGAAACACCATATATTTT.

The chain employs TRBV5-1 and TRBJ2-4, with a possible D match to TRBD1 (5 bases). The CDR3 loop spans 12 amino acids. Trimming shortened V by 3 bases and J by 8 bases, and 9 bases separated the two germline ends. The germline CDR1 and CDR2 sequences are SGHRS and YFSETQ. As DNA, the CDR3 is TGCGCCAGCAGCTCCTTAGGGGACATTCAGTACTTC. Translation gives CASSSLGDIQYF.

This clone occurred once. The J gene is TRBJ1-3, the V gene TRBV7-9; maybe TRBD1 (6 bases). The CDR3 is 16 residues long. Germline CDR1 reads SEHNR; CDR2 reads FQNEAQ (reference sequence). V was trimmed by 5 bases and J by 0 bases, leaving 14 bases between them. The CDR3 nucleotides read TGTGCCAGCAGCCGGTCGGGACACAGCTCTGGAAACACCATATATTTT. It specifies CASSRSGHSSGNTIYF. Full variable domain (remainder filled in from reference TRBV7-9 and TRBJ1-3): DTGVSQNPRHKITKRGQNVTFRCDPISEHNRLYWYRQTLGQGPEFLTYFQNEAQLEKSRLLSDRFSAERPKGSFSTLEIQRTEQGDSAMYLCASSRSGHSSGNTIYFGEGSWLTVV.

This clone was counted between two and nine times. The J gene is TRBJ1-1, the V gene TRBV5-6, with unresolved D. The germline V gene encodes CDR1 SGHDT and CDR2 YYEEEE. CDR3 length: 13 residues. V was shortened by 2 bases and J by 1 base, with 6 bases between the two germline ends. The CDR3 DNA reads as TGTGCCAGCAGCTTCCGACAGAACACTGAAGCTTTCTTT. Protein sequence: CASSFRQNTEAFF.

V and J are TRBV11-2 and TRBJ1-2; no reliable D call. There are 11 residues in the CDR3. In germline, CDR1 is SGHAT, CDR2 FQNNGV. Trimming cost V 1 base and J 7 bases, with 4 bases left between them. CDR3 amino acids: CASSLGGGYTF. The DNA of the CDR3 is TGTGCCAGCAGCTTAGGAGGTGGCTACACCTTC.

The chain uses TRBV27 and TRBJ1-5, with a possible D match to TRBD1 (6 bases). Germline CDR1 reads MNHEY; CDR2 reads SMNVEV (reference sequence). Trimming took 4 bases from V and 9 from J, leaving 13 bases between them. This CDR3 spans 13 amino acids. CDR3 bases: TGTGCCAGCAGTTCCCTTCCGACAGGGCCCCAGCATTTT. Protein sequence: CASSSLPTGPQHF.

The J gene is TRBJ1-4, the V gene TRBV4-1, with D possibly TRBD1 on 5 matching bases. Trimming shortened V by 0 bases and J by 2 bases, and 10 bases separated the two germline ends. From germline, CDR1 is MGHRA and CDR2 YSYEKL. CDR3 size: 16 residues. The CDR3 loop reads CASSQEGEGTNEKLFF. The CDR3, as DNA: TGCGCCAGCAGCCAAGAAGGGGAGGGTACTAATGAAAAACTGTTTTTT.

The chain links TRBV25-1 to TRBJ1-3; no clear D gene. Per the germline V gene, CDR1 is MGHDK and CDR2 is SYGVNS. The CDR3 is 13 residues long. V was pared by 7 bases and J by 0 bases, with 7 bases between. CDR3 protein: CASKPGSGNTIYF. The CDR3 coding sequence is TGTGCCAGCAAACCCGGCTCTGGAAACACCATATATTTT.